The TCR beta chain under discussion was sequenced for a study of blood T cell repertoires in COVID-19. V lost 0 bases and J 8 bases, leaving 19 bases between the germline ends. CDR1 is LGHNA, CDR2 YNFKEQ, per germline. The CDR3 is 16 residues long. Per the original methods: Amplification of reference gene primers was used by the study to estimate nucleated cell counts. The data were produced by immunoSEQ multiplex PCR, yet TCRdb's version contains in-frame clones alone and is incomplete. V and J calls plus clone size are reproduced from that table; the DNA served to infer D and trimming. This table has about 400,000 clones, 85% to 90% appearing once.

Sequenced material: PBMCs or T cells enriched from blood (not recorded which). This chain uses TRBV4-2 with TRBJ2-5; D may be TRBD1 (6 bases). The sequence derives from a woman in her 50s who had recovered from COVID-19. Here the CDR3 DNA reads TGTGCCAGCAGCCAAGAGCCGGGACACTTTGCACCCACCCAGTACTTC. As protein: CASSQEPGHFAPTQYF.